The table lists the clone carrying this T cell receptor (beta chain) with a count of one. No antigen is known for it. These data come from a study of CD8+ T cells in alopecia areata. Once RNA had been extracted, it was reverse transcribed into cDNA to act as the sequencing template. The repertoire was sequenced with immunoSEQ multiplex PCR; TCRdb's copy has only in-frame clones and lacks some. The repertoire holds 90,000 to 130,000 clones, with almost 60% as singletons. V was shortened by 3 bases and J by 6 bases, with 9 bases between the two germline ends. Germline values: CDR1 SGHDT, CDR2 YYEEEE. This CDR3 contains 12 residues. The study, taken as a whole, reports: Scalp sequencing captures resident alphabeta T cells of normal skin too.

Sequencing input: CD8+ T cells sorted from blood. This receptor was identified in a human donor in good health. V is TRBV5-6 and J is TRBJ2-5; a possible D gene is TRBD2 (5 bases). The CDR3 nucleotides read TGTGCCAGCAGCTCGGCGGGTAAGACCCAGTACTTC. As protein: CASSSAGKTQYF.